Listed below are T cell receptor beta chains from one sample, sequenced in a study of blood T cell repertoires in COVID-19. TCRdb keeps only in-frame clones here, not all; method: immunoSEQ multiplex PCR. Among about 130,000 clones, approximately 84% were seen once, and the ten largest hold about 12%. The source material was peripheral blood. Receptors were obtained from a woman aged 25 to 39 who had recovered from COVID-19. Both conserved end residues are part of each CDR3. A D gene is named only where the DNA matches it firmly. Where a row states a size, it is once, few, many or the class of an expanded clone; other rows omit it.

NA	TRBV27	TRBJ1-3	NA	CASSSGSGNTIYF	TGTGCCAGCAGTTCAGGTTCTGGAAACACCATATATTTT
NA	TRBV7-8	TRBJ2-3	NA	CASSPKRGQYF	TGTGCCAGCAGCCCGAAAAGAGGCCAGTATTTT
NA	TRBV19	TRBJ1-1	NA	CASSFGQNTEAFF	TGTGCCAGTAGTTTTGGACAGAACACTGAAGCTTTCTTT
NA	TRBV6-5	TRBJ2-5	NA	CASSPGQLQETQYF	TGTGCCAGCAGCCCCGGACAGTTACAAGAGACCCAGTACTTC
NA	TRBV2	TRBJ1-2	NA	CASSDQAGGYGYTF	TGTGCCAGCAGTGACCAGGCGGGGGGCTATGGCTACACCTTC
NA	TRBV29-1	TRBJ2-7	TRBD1	CSVVLWDSTYEQYF	TGCAGCGTAGTCCTTTGGGACAGTACCTACGAGCAGTACTTC
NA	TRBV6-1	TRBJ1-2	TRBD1	CASSEPGQGANYGYTF	TGTGCCAGCAGTGAACCAGGACAGGGAGCTAACTATGGCTACACCTTC
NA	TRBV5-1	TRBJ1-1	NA	CASRGGAGTEAFF	TGCGCCAGCAGGGGCGGGGCGGGCACTGAAGCTTTCTTT
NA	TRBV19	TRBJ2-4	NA	CASSIPTFRGNIQYF	TGTGCCAGTAGTATACCGACCTTTAGAGGAAACATTCAGTACTTC
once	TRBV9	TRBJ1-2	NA	CASSVASGGYGYTF	TGTGCCAGCAGCGTAGCTTCGGGGGGCTACGGCTACACCTTC
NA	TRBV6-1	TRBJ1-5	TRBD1	CASNEERTGGNQPQHF	TGTGCCAGCAATGAGGAAAGGACAGGGGGCAATCAGCCCCAGCATTTT
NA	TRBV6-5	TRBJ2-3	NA	CAIRNLVSDTQYF	TGTGCCATCCGCAATCTAGTTTCAGATACGCAGTATTTT
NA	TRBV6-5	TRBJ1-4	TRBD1	CASSTGVNEKLFF	TGTGCCAGCAGTACAGGGGTTAATGAAAAACTGTTTTTT
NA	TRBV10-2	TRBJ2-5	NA	CASSARLAGKTQYF	TGCGCCAGCAGTGCGCGGCTAGCTGGGAAGACCCAGTACTTC
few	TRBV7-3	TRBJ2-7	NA	CASSPTAGYEQYF	TGTGCCAGCAGCCCTACCGCAGGCTACGAGCAGTACTTC
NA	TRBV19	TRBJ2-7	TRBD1	CASSISGTGIYEQYF	TGTGCCAGTAGTATCTCCGGGACAGGAATCTACGAGCAGTACTTC
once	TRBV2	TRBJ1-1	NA	CASSELRTATNTEAFF	TGTGCCAGCAGTGAATTGCGGACAGCAACGAACACTGAAGCTTTCTTT
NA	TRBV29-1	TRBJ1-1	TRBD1	CSVRTGGNTEAFF	TGCAGCGTCAGGACAGGGGGCAACACTGAAGCTTTCTTT
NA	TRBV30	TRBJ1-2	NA	CAWSVAIETIYGYTF	TGTGCCTGGAGTGTGGCCATTGAGACTATCTATGGCTACACCTTC
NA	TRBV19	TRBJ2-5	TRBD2	CASSMGGEPGETQYF	TGTGCCAGTAGTATGGGGGGGGAACCTGGGGAGACCCAGTACTTC
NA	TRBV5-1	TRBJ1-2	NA	CASSFESSNYGYTF	TGCGCCAGCAGCTTCGAGTCTTCTAACTATGGCTACACCTTC
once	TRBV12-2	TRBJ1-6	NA	CASRLARGRTSANDNSPLHF	TGTGCAAGTCGCTTAGCGCGGGGGAGGACGTCCGCCAACGATAATTCACCCCTCCACTTT
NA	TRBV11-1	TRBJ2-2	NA	CASSLGQANTGELFF	TGTGCCAGCAGCTTAGGACAGGCGAACACCGGGGAGCTGTTTTTT
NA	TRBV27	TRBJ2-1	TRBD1	CASSPRTGSYSYNEQFF	TGTGCCAGCAGTCCCCGGACAGGTTCCTACTCCTACAATGAGCAGTTCTTC
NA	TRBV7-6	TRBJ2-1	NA	CASSLAPGSGTSYNEQFF	TGTGCCAGCAGCTTAGCTCCCGGTAGCGGAACCTCCTACAATGAGCAGTTCTTC
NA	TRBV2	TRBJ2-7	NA	CASSEVLAAYEQYF	TGTGCCAGCAGTGAAGTGCTAGCCGCCTACGAGCAGTACTTC
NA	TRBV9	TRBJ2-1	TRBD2	CASSRRLAGVNNEQFF	TGTGCCAGCAGCCGTCGACTAGCGGGAGTCAACAATGAGCAGTTCTTC
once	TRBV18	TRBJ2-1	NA	CASSLEVRDNEQFF	TGTGCCAGCTCACTCGAGGTACGAGACAATGAGCAGTTCTTC
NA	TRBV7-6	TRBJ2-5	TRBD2	CASSLAVSGTSRETQYF	TGTGCCAGCAGCTTAGCGGTTTCCGGGACTAGCAGAGAGACCCAGTACTTC
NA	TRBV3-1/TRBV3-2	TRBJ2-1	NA	CASSQAGGQYNEQFF	TGTGCCAGCAGCCAAGCGGGGGGCCAATACAATGAGCAGTTCTTC
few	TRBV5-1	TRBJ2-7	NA	CASSPDYYEQYF	TGCGCCAGCAGCCCCGACTACTACGAGCAGTACTTC
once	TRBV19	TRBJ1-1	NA	CASIPSRGAKGMNTEAFF	TGTGCCAGTATCCCATCGCGGGGGGCAAAGGGAATGAACACTGAAGCTTTCTTT
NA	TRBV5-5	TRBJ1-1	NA	CASSFGRGNMNTEAFF	TGTGCCAGCAGCTTCGGGCGGGGGAATATGAACACTGAAGCTTTCTTT
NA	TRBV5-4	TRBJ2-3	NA	CASSPDEAGTDTQYF	TGTGCCAGCAGCCCGGATGAGGCGGGCACAGATACGCAGTATTTT
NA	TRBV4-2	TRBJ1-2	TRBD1	CASSQGRTGSYTF	TGTGCCAGCAGCCAGGGTCGGACAGGGAGCTACACCTTC
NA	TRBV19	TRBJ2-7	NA	CATSDTTYEQYF	TGTGCCACCTCGGACACCACCTACGAGCAGTACTTC
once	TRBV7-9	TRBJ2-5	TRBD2	CASSFRRGGLQETQYF	TGTGCCAGCAGCTTTCGACGCGGGGGGTTGCAAGAGACCCAGTACTTC
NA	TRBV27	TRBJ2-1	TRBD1	CASSSPSTGGLNEQFF	TGTGCCAGCAGTTCGCCGAGTACAGGGGGGCTCAATGAGCAGTTCTTC
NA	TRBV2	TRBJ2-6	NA	CASSEALGSGSSGANVLTF	TGTGCCAGCAGTGAAGCGCTAGGGTCGGGGAGCTCTGGGGCCAACGTCCTGACTTTC
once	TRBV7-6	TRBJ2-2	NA	CASSLAPEGARAGELFF	TGTGCCAGCAGCTTAGCCCCGGAGGGGGCGAGGGCCGGGGAGCTGTTTTTT
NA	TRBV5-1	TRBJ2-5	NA	CASSLSGVQETQYF	TGCGCCAGCAGTCTGTCGGGGGTCCAAGAGACCCAGTACTTC
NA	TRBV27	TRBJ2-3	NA	CASSLPPFTDTQYF	TGTGCCAGCAGTTTACCCCCCTTCACAGATACGCAGTATTTT
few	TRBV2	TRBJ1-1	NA	CASSGNDYTEAFF	TGTGCCAGCAGCGGAAATGACTATACTGAAGCTTTCTTT
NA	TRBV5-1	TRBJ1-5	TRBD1	CASSSEPTGGNQPQHF	TGCGCCAGCAGCTCAGAACCGACAGGGGGCAATCAGCCCCAGCATTTT
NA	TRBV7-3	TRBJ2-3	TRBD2	CASSPSGGRSDTQYF	TGTGCCAGCAGCCCAAGCGGGGGGAGGTCAGATACGCAGTATTTT
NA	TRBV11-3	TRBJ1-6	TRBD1	CAGWDRGQYSSYNSPLHF	TGTGCCGGTTGGGACAGGGGTCAATATAGCTCCTATAATTCACCCCTCCACTTT
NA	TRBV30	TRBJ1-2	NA	CAWSVLINYGYTF	TGTGCCTGGAGTGTATTAATAAACTATGGCTACACCTTC
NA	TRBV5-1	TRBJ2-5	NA	CASSLGTEQETQYF	TGCGCCAGCAGCTTGGGTACAGAACAAGAGACCCAGTACTTC
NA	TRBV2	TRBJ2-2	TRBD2	CASRFGLAGVAGELFF	TGTGCCAGCAGGTTCGGACTAGCGGGGGTTGCCGGGGAGCTGTTTTTT
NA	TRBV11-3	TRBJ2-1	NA	CASSLDTNEQFF	TGTGCCAGCAGCCTCGACACCAATGAGCAGTTCTTC
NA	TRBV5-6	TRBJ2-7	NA	CASSQLEGGVTYEQYF	TGTGCCAGCAGCCAGCTTGAGGGGGGGGTAACCTACGAGCAGTACTTC
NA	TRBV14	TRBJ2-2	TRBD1	CASSQGDRAHSPGELFF	TGTGCCAGCAGCCAAGGGGACAGGGCCCATTCTCCCGGGGAGCTGTTTTTT